This T cell receptor beta chain was identified in a study of read filtering for tumor transcriptome and immune sequencing. General study points: The CD138-negative fraction was mixed bone marrow immune cells, not pure T cells.

The CDR3 covers 15 residues. CDR1 and CDR2 (germline): MGHRA, YSYEKL. V trimming: 4 bases; J trimming: 3 bases; junction bases outside the gene matches: 6. From 300 to 400 ng of RNA, a library with molecular barcoded alpha/delta and beta/gamma adaptors was made. Using its own MiXCR run on the reads, TCRdb lists one record per CDR3 protein. This table holds 20,000 to 25,000 distinct CDR3 sequences, 12% to 15% found once. This clonotype has at least ten counts. Its target is not known. V and J are TRBV4-1 and TRBJ2-3; TRBD1 aligns across 8 bases. The clonotype was recovered from a donor aged 40 or over with multiple myeloma. The sample was a population of CD138-negative cells sorted from bone marrow. In nucleotides, the CDR3 is TGCGCCAGCAGCCGCCGGACAGGGAGGACAGATACGCAGTATTTT. Translated: CASSRRTGRTDTQYF.